Presented here are 13 T cell receptor beta chains from one specimen sequenced in a study of blood T cells in healthy people across ages. Combining a sample-barcoded 5' primer with a J-beta primer mix, a second PCR ran for roughly 7 to 12 cycles. TCRdb re-called the 5' RACE reads through MiXCR, storing one row per CDR3 protein. Of 850,000 to 1,100,000 distinct CDR3 sequences listed, approximately 38% are singletons. Sequencing was performed on blood. These receptors all stem from a man in his late teens or twenties in good health.

V and J are TRBV6-2 or TRBV6-3 and TRBJ2-1, with D perhaps assigned TRBD1 or TRBD2 (5 bases each). Germline CDR1 MNHEY, CDR2 SVGEGT. V lost 7 bases and J lost 10, with 11 bases in between. The CDR3 extends over 11 amino acids. The CDR3 nucleotides are TGTGCCAGCACCCACGAGGGGGAGCAGTTCTTC. This translates into CASTHEGEQFF.

The V gene is TRBV6-2 or TRBV6-3, the J gene TRBJ2-3, with TRBD2 matching 12 bases. The CDR3 consists of 18 residues. Trimming at V came to 2 bases and at J to 0 bases, leaving 6 bases not matched to a gene. Germline V gene data show CDR1 as MNHEY and CDR2 as SVGEGT. This chain's CDR3 is CASSYRRTSGVSTDTQYF. Here the CDR3 DNA reads TGTGCCAGCAGTTACCGTCGGACTAGCGGGGTGAGCACAGATACGCAGTATTTT.

V usage is TRBV4-2 and J usage is TRBJ1-1; D might be TRBD1 (5 bases). Germline CDR1 LGHNA, CDR2 YNFKEQ. V was clipped by 0 bases and J by 5 bases, with 13 bases between them. The CDR3 runs to 15 residues. CDR3 loop: CASSQDANRGTEAFF. The CDR3 DNA is TGTGCCAGCAGCCAAGACGCCAACCGGGGGACTGAAGCTTTCTTT.

J is TRBJ1-1 and V is TRBV6-5; 9 nucleotides align to TRBD1. This CDR3 is 14 amino acids long. The germline CDR1 and CDR2 sequences are MNHEY and SVGAGI. Germline trimming cut 8 bases from V and 5 bases from J; bases unmatched to any gene: 9. The CDR3, as DNA: TGTGCCAGCTGGACAGGGGACACGAAGACTGAAGCTTTCTTT. This codes for CASWTGDTKTEAFF.

As concerns this clonotype: Mismatch with germline at one junction end may stem from a read error. This sequence joins TRBV4-2 and TRBJ1-2; D is perhaps TRBD1 (5 bases). Germline V lookup: CDR1 LGHNA, CDR2 YNFKEQ. This CDR3 has 15 residues. CDR3 sequence reads: CACSQPGAQAYGYTF. The CDR3 nucleotides read TGTGCCTGCAGTCAACCCGGGGCCCAAGCCTATGGCTACACCTTC.

The chain employs TRBV7-9 and TRBJ1-4; a possible D gene is TRBD1 (5 bases). Trimming removed 3 bases from V and 5 bases from J, with 10 bases in between. From germline, CDR1 is SEHNR and CDR2 FQNEAQ (reference sequence). The CDR3 totals 14 residues. The CDR3 loop reads CASSLGVGNEKLFF. Here the CDR3 DNA reads TGTGCCAGCAGCTTGGGGGTAGGGAATGAAAAACTGTTTTTT.

The genes are TRBV7-2 and TRBJ1-2; weak D call: TRBD1 (5 bases). Trimming cost V 4 bases and J 8 bases, with 17 bases left between them. The CDR3 spans 14 residues. Per the germline V gene, CDR1 is SGHTA and CDR2 is FQGNSA. The CDR3: CASSSGQWGNGYTF. The CDR3 DNA reads TGTGCCAGCAGCTCCGGTCAGTGGGGGAACGGCTACACCTTC.

This clonotype was detected a few times. The chain joins TRBV6-6 to TRBJ2-3, with 7 nucleotides matching TRBD1. V gave up 5 bases and J gave up 6 bases; unmatched junction bases: 8. The germline V gene encodes CDR1 MNHNY and CDR2 SVGAGI (reference sequence). The CDR3 has 14 residues. CDR3 loop: CASSLLLQGDTQYF. The CDR3 DNA reads TGTGCCAGCAGTCTCCTATTACAGGGGGATACGCAGTATTTT.

In this sample, this clonotype turned up a few times. The rearrangement uses TRBV4-2 and TRBJ2-2; either TRBD1 or TRBD2 may supply D (5 bases each). V dropped 5 bases and J dropped 5 bases, with 15 bases sitting between them. The germline gives CDR1 LGHNA, CDR2 YNFKEQ. CDR3 length: 15 residues. The CDR3 is CASSLHGGRTGELFF. In nucleotides, the CDR3 is TGTGCCAGCAGCTTGCATGGGGGTCGAACCGGGGAGCTGTTTTTT.

This clonotype has just a few counts. The genes are TRBV2 and TRBJ1-2, with TRBD1 as a possible D gene (5 bases). CDR1 is SNHLY and CDR2 is FYNNEI in the germline V gene. V lost 4 bases and J lost 8, with 20 bases in between. There are 15 residues in the CDR3. CDR3 in amino acids: CASSALRAGVHGYTF. The CDR3 coding sequence is TGTGCCAGCAGTGCTTTGAGGGCGGGGGTCCACGGCTACACCTTC.

The chain recombines TRBV5-6 with TRBJ2-3, with TRBD2 matching 9 bases. V lost 5 bases, J lost 3 bases, and 7 bases stayed unmatched. Germline V gene sequence: CDR1 SGHDT, CDR2 YYEEEE. This CDR3 comprises 15 residues. CDR3: CASRRRGGLTDTQYF. The DNA of the CDR3 is TGTGCCAGCAGAAGGCGGGGGGGCCTGACAGATACGCAGTATTTT.

CDR3 coding DNA: TGTGCCAGCACCCGAGGGCGAGACAATGAGCAGTACTTC. The encoded protein is CASTRGRDNEQYF. The gene calls are TRBV28 and TRBJ2-7; D may be TRBD2 (5 bases). There are 13 residues in the CDR3. Per germline, CDR1 MDHEN and CDR2 SYDVKM. With 7 bases removed from V and 7 bases from J, the gap between germline ends came to 17 bases.

In its sample, this clonotype was seen a few times. The rearrangement links TRBV10-2 to TRBJ2-5; D call uncertain. CDR3 length: 15 amino acids. The V and J ends lost 0 bases and 3 bases respectively, with 11 bases between them. The germline gives CDR1 WSHSY, CDR2 SAAADI. CDR3: CASSESEGIEETQYF. In nucleotides, the CDR3 is TGCGCCAGCAGTGAGTCTGAAGGGATAGAAGAGACCCAGTACTTC.